This is a list of T cell receptor beta chains from one sample in a study of T cell repertoires in cytomegalovirus infection. TCRdb called the reads again in MiXCR, with one record for every CDR3 protein. This sample has about 150,000 distinct CDR3 sequences, with roughly 17% found just once. Input material: CD8+ T cells from PBMCs. All receptors derive from a human donor in good health (CMV status not recorded). Some clones in this sample may be carry-over from other donors' samples. Each CDR3 is given with its conserved first and last residue. A D gene is named only where the DNA matches it firmly. Clone size appears in some rows only: once, few, many, or a class for an expanded clone.

D gene | J gene | V gene | clone size | CDR3 protein | CDR3 DNA
- | TRBJ1-1 | TRBV6-2/TRBV6-3 | - | CASSLDRRGAEAFF | TGTGCCAGCAGTCTGGATCGGCGGGGGGCTGAAGCTTTCTTT
- | TRBJ1-1 | TRBV28 | - | CASRRSNTEAFF | TGTGCCAGCAGACGGTCGAACACTGAAGCTTTCTTT
TRBD1 | TRBJ2-4 | TRBV28 | medium-sized | CASSLEQGATKNIQYF | TGTGCCAGCAGTTTAGAACAGGGGGCGACCAAAAACATTCAGTACTTC
TRBD2 | TRBJ2-7 | TRBV7-2 | few | CASSLVQRGDSYEQYF | TGTGCCAGCAGCTTAGTCCAGCGGGGCGACTCCTACGAGCAGTACTTC
- | TRBJ2-7 | TRBV4-1 | - | CDSSQEPEGYEQYF | TGCGACAGCAGCCAAGAGCCAGAGGGCTACGAGCAGTACTTC
TRBD1 | TRBJ2-7 | TRBV11-2 | - | CAIRGQQYYEQYF | TGTGCCATAAGGGGACAGCAATACTACGAGCAGTACTTC
TRBD1 | TRBJ1-6 | TRBV7-2 | - | CASSETGGNSPLHF | TGTGCCAGCAGCGAAACAGGGGGTAATTCACCCCTCCACTTT
- | TRBJ1-5 | TRBV7-9 | few | CASSLEGFNQPQHF | TGTGCCAGCAGCTTAGAAGGGTTCAATCAGCCCCAGCATTTT
- | TRBJ2-4 | TRBV12-3/TRBV12-4 | - | CASSFPDSSNIQYF | TGTGCCAGCAGTTTCCCCGACAGTTCCAACATTCAGTACTTC
TRBD1 | TRBJ2-3 | TRBV7-2 | few | CASSITRDRNTDTQYF | TGTGCCAGCAGCATCACCCGGGACAGGAACACAGATACGCAGTATTTT
- | TRBJ1-1 | TRBV7-9 | few | CASSTLQGNTEAFF | TGTGCCAGCAGCACCCTACAGGGGAACACTGAAGCTTTCTTT
TRBD1 | TRBJ2-2 | TRBV2 | medium-sized | CASTGTVNTGELFF | TGTGCCAGCACCGGGACAGTCAACACCGGGGAGCTGTTTTTT
TRBD2 | TRBJ2-1 | TRBV20-1 | few | CSAPTPTSGGFSYNEQFF | TGCAGTGCCCCCACTCCGACTAGCGGCGGGTTCTCCTACAATGAGCAGTTCTTC
TRBD2 | TRBJ2-7 | TRBV7-9 | - | CASSLSSAGGREQYF | TGTGCCAGCAGCTTAAGTTCAGCGGGAGGGCGGGAGCAGTACTTC
- | TRBJ2-7 | TRBV11-2 | few | CASSSGDDSYEQYF | TGTGCCAGCAGCTCGGGGGACGATTCTTACGAGCAGTACTTC
TRBD1 | TRBJ2-6 | TRBV5-4 | many | CASSLWGQGAGANVLTF | TGTGCCAGCAGCTTGTGGGGACAGGGTGCTGGGGCCAACGTCCTGACTTTC
TRBD2 | TRBJ2-1 | TRBV6-5 | - | CASSLAGGTNNEQFF | TGTGCCAGCAGTTTAGCGGGAGGGACTAACAATGAGCAGTTCTTC
TRBD2 | TRBJ2-7 | TRBV7-2 | - | CASTSSAGAAYEQYF | TGTGCCAGCACTTCTTCCGCGGGAGCTGCCTACGAGCAGTACTTC
- | TRBJ2-1 | TRBV27 | - | CASSLTDMGDEQFF | TGTGCCAGCAGTTTGACGGACATGGGGGATGAGCAGTTCTTC
- | TRBJ1-2 | TRBV6-2/TRBV6-3 | - | CASSYGTGYTF | TGTGCCAGCAGTTACGGAACCGGCTACACCTTC
TRBD1 | TRBJ2-3 | TRBV7-8 | - | CASSLADRDRGQEDTQYF | TGTGCCAGCAGCTTAGCCGACCGGGACAGGGGCCAGGAAGATACGCAGTATTTT
TRBD2 | TRBJ2-3 | TRBV9 | - | CASSVTSGRPDTQYF | TGTGCCAGCAGCGTGACTAGCGGGAGGCCGGATACGCAGTATTTT
- | TRBJ2-7 | TRBV6-2/TRBV6-3 | - | CASSGARGQYYEQYF | TGTGCCAGCAGTGGGGCGAGGGGCCAATACTACGAGCAGTACTTC
TRBD1 | TRBJ2-7 | TRBV7-2 | - | CASSFARRTGIPYEQYF | TGTGCCAGCAGCTTTGCCAGGCGGACAGGGATTCCCTACGAGCAGTACTTC
- | TRBJ2-3 | TRBV7-8 | many | CASSSTAGSTDTQYF | TGTGCCAGCAGCTCCACGGCGGGGAGCACAGATACGCAGTATTTT
TRBD1 | TRBJ2-6 | TRBV5-1 | - | CASSTLIPPDRGWSDSGANVLTF | TGCGCCAGCAGCACCCTAATCCCCCCGGACAGGGGCTGGTCCGACTCTGGGGCCAACGTCCTGACTTTC
- | TRBJ2-1 | TRBV19 | few | CASSIGIRAYNEQFF | TGTGCCAGTAGTATAGGGATTAGGGCCTACAATGAGCAGTTCTTC
- | TRBJ2-7 | TRBV25-1 | - | CASSEYRAYEQYF | TGTGCCAGCAGTGAATACAGGGCTTACGAGCAGTACTTC
TRBD1 | TRBJ1-1 | TRBV7-6 | - | CASSVQGRVTEAFF | TGTGCCAGCAGCGTACAGGGGAGGGTCACTGAAGCTTTCTTT
- | TRBJ2-1 | TRBV7-3 | few | CASSLIRQGKHEQFF | TGTGCCAGCAGCTTAATTCGTCAGGGAAAACATGAGCAGTTCTTC
- | TRBJ2-1 | TRBV19 | - | CASSIEGRYNEQFF | TGTGCCAGTAGTATAGAAGGCAGGTACAATGAGCAGTTCTTC
- | TRBJ2-1 | TRBV2 | once | CASRGGEQFF | TGTGCCAGCAGAGGGGGTGAGCAGTTCTTC
- | TRBJ2-3 | TRBV5-1 | - | CASSLWYTDTQYF | TGCGCCAGCAGCTTGTGGTATACAGATACGCAGTATTTT
TRBD1 | TRBJ1-3 | TRBV6-1 | many | CASSPDPQGPKGNTIYF | TGTGCCAGCAGCCCCGATCCACAGGGGCCGAAAGGAAACACCATATATTTT
- | TRBJ1-3 | TRBV11-2 | few | CASSFERPLSVSGNTIYF | TGTGCCAGCAGCTTTGAACGACCCCTTAGTGTATCTGGAAACACCATATATTTT
- | TRBJ1-2 | TRBV3-1 | few | CASSQNAPVRSDSGYTF | TGTGCCAGCAGCCAAAATGCCCCCGTGCGATCGGATTCTGGCTACACCTTC
TRBD2 | TRBJ2-5 | TRBV7-8 | many | CASSLRSGSTETQYF | TGTGCCAGCAGCTTACGGAGCGGGAGTACGGAGACCCAGTACTTC
- | TRBJ2-1 | TRBV7-2 | few | CASSLGVLIADNEQFF | TGTGCCAGCAGCCTAGGGGTTTTAATAGCGGACAATGAGCAGTTCTTC
TRBD2 | TRBJ2-3 | TRBV7-6 | few | CASSPRTSGADTQYF | TGTGCCAGCAGCCCGCGGACTAGCGGCGCAGATACGCAGTATTTT
- | TRBJ2-2 | TRBV7-9 | - | CARGPNTGELFF | TGTGCCAGAGGCCCAAACACCGGGGAGCTGTTTTTT
- | TRBJ2-1 | TRBV19 | few | CASQRTFLNNEQFF | TGTGCCAGCCAACGGACATTCCTAAACAATGAGCAGTTCTTC
TRBD2 | TRBJ2-3 | TRBV2 | - | CASSEWRGGITDTQYF | TGTGCCAGCAGTGAGTGGCGCGGGGGGATCACAGATACGCAGTATTTT
- | TRBJ1-1 | TRBV7-6 | - | CASTGQSEAFF | TGTGCCAGCACCGGACAGTCAGAAGCTTTCTTT
- | TRBJ2-7 | TRBV24-1 | - | CATSVEGRDEQYF | TGTGCCACCAGTGTTGAGGGAAGAGACGAGCAGTACTTC
- | TRBJ2-5 | TRBV12-3/TRBV12-4 | few | CASSPPKATQYF | TGTGCCAGCAGTCCACCTAAGGCGACCCAGTACTTC
TRBD2 | TRBJ2-4 | TRBV7-9 | - | CASSPTSGRKNIQYF | TGTGCCAGCAGCCCTACTAGCGGGAGAAAAAACATTCAGTACTTC
- | TRBJ2-7 | TRBV20-1 | few | CSASGSTVYEQYF | TGCAGTGCTAGTGGGAGTACAGTATACGAGCAGTACTTC
TRBD1 | TRBJ1-2 | TRBV7-9 | - | CASSPPGQLSNYGYTF | TGTGCCAGCAGCCCACCGGGACAGCTATCTAACTATGGCTACACCTTC
- | TRBJ2-2 | TRBV28 | few | CASSFGPANTGELFF | TGTGCCAGCAGTTTCGGTCCGGCGAACACCGGGGAGCTGTTTTTT
- | TRBJ2-1 | TRBV6-2/TRBV6-3 | many | CASSYLSGARNEQFF | TGTGCCAGCAGTTACTTGTCCGGGGCAAGGAATGAGCAGTTCTTC
TRBD2 | TRBJ2-1 | TRBV6-2/TRBV6-3 | - | CASSYLTGTSGFLRDEQFF | TGTGCCAGCAGTTACCTAACCGGGACTAGCGGGTTTCTCCGGGATGAGCAGTTCTTC
- | TRBJ1-4 | TRBV25-1 | - | CDSSEYRQTNEKLFF | TGTGACAGCAGTGAATATAGGCAGACAAATGAAAAACTGTTTTTT
- | TRBJ2-7 | TRBV12-3/TRBV12-4 | few | CASRGPGPLFYEQYF | TGTGCCAGCAGGGGCCCGGGACCCCTCTTCTACGAGCAGTACTTC
- | TRBJ2-7 | TRBV14 | - | CASSPEPGGEQYF | TGTGCCAGCAGCCCTGAGCCGGGCGGCGAGCAGTACTTC
- | TRBJ2-7 | TRBV29-1 | few | CSAEEGYPYEQYF | TGCAGCGCCGAGGAAGGATACCCCTACGAGCAGTACTTC
- | TRBJ2-4 | TRBV7-2 | - | CASTQTGLKNIQYF | TGTGCCAGCACCCAGACGGGGTTGAAAAACATTCAGTACTTC
TRBD2 | TRBJ2-1 | TRBV20-1 | - | CSARDFGRGLAGGYNEQFF | TGCAGTGCTAGAGATTTTGGCAGGGGCCTAGCGGGGGGGTACAATGAGCAGTTCTTC
- | TRBJ2-1 | TRBV6-2/TRBV6-3 | few | CASSPHLRNEQFF | TGTGCCAGCAGCCCACACCTGCGGAATGAGCAGTTCTTC